The 31 T cell receptor beta chains below were found in one sample sequenced in a study of T cell changes during pregnancy in multiple sclerosis. TCRdb's copy holds only in-frame clones and misses some; the assay was immunoSEQ multiplex PCR. Of around 50,000 clones in the sample, 90% to 95% were seen once. The source was CD4+ T cells from peripheral blood mononuclear cells, collected in the first trimester of pregnancy. The origin of the receptors is a female donor with multiple sclerosis, enrolled in a pregnancy study.

The V gene is TRBV5-6, the J gene TRBJ1-2, with 8 bases that match TRBD1. This CDR3 has 19 amino acids. V shed 1 base, J shed 8 bases, and the junction held 22 bases outside the gene matches. Germline CDR1 and CDR2: SGHDT and YYEEEE. The CDR3 loop reads CASSLSGPPGQEFVGGYTF. CDR3 coding DNA: TGTGCCAGCAGCTTGTCGGGGCCGCCGGGACAGGAATTCGTGGGAGGCTACACCTTC.

The rearrangement uses TRBV11-2 and TRBJ2-1; D is ambiguous. Germline loops: CDR1 SGHAT, CDR2 FQNNGV. V was trimmed by 7 bases and J by 5 bases, leaving 18 bases between them. The CDR3 loop spans 15 amino acids. CDR3 DNA sequence: TGTGCCAGCAAGGCGGTCACTTTTCAACACAATGAGCAGTTCTTC. Its translation is CASKAVTFQHNEQFF.

This clone has only one observation. This sequence joins TRBV27 and TRBJ2-2; 7 bases align to TRBD1. V trimming: 5 bases; J trimming: 5 bases; junction bases outside the gene matches: 5. CDR1 and CDR2 from the germline V gene are MNHEY and SMNVEV (reference sequence). The CDR3 totals 14 residues. CDR3 loop: CASSVTQGTGELFF. Written as DNA, the CDR3 is TGTGCCAGCAGTGTAACACAGGGGACCGGGGAGCTGTTTTTT.

This clone appeared many times. The chain uses TRBV6-5 and TRBJ1-2, with D possibly TRBD1 on 6 matching bases. Trimming removed 4 bases from V and 0 bases from J, with 12 bases in between. The CDR3 extends over 15 amino acids. The V gene's germline CDR1 is MNHEY and CDR2 SVGAGI. The CDR3 coding sequence is TGTGCCAGCAGTTTTCTAAGACAGGCTAACTATGGCTACACCTTC. It yields the protein CASSFLRQANYGYTF.

This sequence joins TRBV5-6 and TRBJ1-2, with 12 positions matching TRBD1. The CDR3 consists of 14 residues. J lost 7 bases, V lost 4 bases, and 5 bases had no gene match. Germline CDR1 is SGHDT and CDR2 is YYEEEE. The CDR3 DNA reads as TGTGCCAGCAGCAGGGACAGGGGGCGAAGTGGCTACACCTTC. It encodes CASSRDRGRSGYTF.

The rearrangement links TRBV27 to TRBJ2-5; D unresolved. Germline lookup yields CDR1 MNHEY and CDR2 SMNVEV (reference sequence). V lost 3 bases and J 3 bases, leaving 8 bases between the germline ends. CDR3 length equals 13 residues. CDR3 residues: CASSFLPKETQYF. DNA for the CDR3: TGTGCCAGCAGTTTCTTACCTAAAGAGACCCAGTACTTC.

The chain combines TRBV6-5 with TRBJ1-2; 7 bases align to TRBD1. The CDR3 contains 16 residues. Germline CDR1 MNHEY, CDR2 SVGAGI. Losses at the gene ends were 2 bases for V and 5 bases for J; bases not matched to a gene: 11. CDR3 sequence: CASSYRTGAISYGYTF. The CDR3 coding sequence is TGTGCCAGCAGTTACCGAACAGGGGCGATATCTTATGGCTACACCTTC.

The chain couples TRBV2 to TRBJ2-2, with a tentative D call TRBD1 (5 bases). Germline V CDR1 and CDR2: SNHLY, FYNNEI. The CDR3 covers 13 residues. The V and J ends lost 4 bases and 6 bases respectively, with 9 bases between them. The CDR3 here is CASSGQGSGELFF. CDR3 nucleotide sequence: TGTGCCAGCAGTGGGCAGGGATCCGGGGAGCTGTTTTTT.

The rearrangement uses TRBV5-4 and TRBJ2-5; a weak D match, TRBD2 (7 bases). The germline V gene encodes CDR1 SGHNT and CDR2 YYREEE (reference sequence). Trimming pared 4 bases from V and 1 base from J, leaving 11 bases between. The CDR3 runs to 14 residues. The CDR3 DNA is TGTGCCAGCAGCGGGGGGGGCGCCCAAGAGACCCAGTACTTC. It yields the protein CASSGGGAQETQYF. The variable domain in full, with the rest retrieved from reference TRBV5-4 and TRBJ2-5, is ETGVTQSPTHLIKTRGQQVTLRCSSQSGHNTVSWYQQALGQGPQFIFQYYREEENGRGNFPPRFSGLQFPNYSSELNVNALELDDSALYLCASSGGGAQETQYFGPGTRLLVL.

This clone occurred once. J is TRBJ2-1 and V is TRBV4-2; D is undetermined. CDR3 length equals 16 residues. V shed 6 bases and J shed 8 bases, with 23 bases lying between them. The germline V gene has CDR1 LGHNA and CDR2 YNFKEQ. The CDR3 nucleotides are TGTGCCAGCAGTCAGGCACCTATCAACCCTGCCTATGAGCAGTTCTTC. Residues: CASSQAPINPAYEQFF.

V gene TRBV29-1 combines with J gene TRBJ2-4; 7 bases match TRBD1. The germline V gene has CDR1 SQVTM and CDR2 ANQGSEA. Trimming took 6 bases from V and 0 from J; bases not matched to a gene: 2. The CDR3 runs 13 residues. CDR3 amino acids: CSVQGRAKNIQYF. The CDR3 DNA sequence: TGCAGCGTACAGGGGAGAGCCAAAAACATTCAGTACTTC.

The J gene is TRBJ1-4, the V gene TRBV7-9, with TRBD1 as a possible D gene (5 bases). The V gene lost 1 base and the J gene lost 3 bases, with 9 bases spanning the gap. The CDR3 has 15 amino acids. In germline, CDR1 is SEHNR, CDR2 FQNEAQ (reference sequence). CDR3 amino acids: CASSLGAGPNEKLFF. In DNA, the CDR3 is TGTGCCAGCAGCTTAGGGGCAGGGCCTAATGAAAAACTGTTTTTT.

The chain links TRBV19 to TRBJ2-1; TRBD2 agrees at 10 bases. Germline V gene data show CDR1 as LNHDA and CDR2 as SQIVND (reference sequence). Germline trimming cut 1 base from V and 6 bases from J; bases unmatched to any gene: 3. The CDR3 is made up of 15 amino acids. CDR3 residues: CASSIVGLALNEQFF. The CDR3 region has the DNA TGTGCCAGTAGTATAGTGGGACTAGCGCTCAATGAGCAGTTCTTC.

V and J are TRBV5-6 and TRBJ1-2; tentative D call: TRBD1 (6 bases). The V gene's germline CDR1 is SGHDT and CDR2 YYEEEE. The ends were cut back, 4 bases at V and 5 bases at J, with 9 bases in the middle. The CDR3 covers 12 residues. The CDR3 region is CASSRTAYGYTF. The DNA for the CDR3 is TGTGCCAGCAGCCGGACAGCTTATGGCTACACCTTC.

V gene TRBV19 combines with J gene TRBJ2-7, with D hard to call. The length of the CDR3 is 13 residues. V lost 5 bases to trimming and J lost 1 base, with 9 bases between them. Germline V gene lookup returns CDR1 LNHDA and CDR2 SQIVND (reference sequence). This CDR3 reads CASSPSSSYEQYF. In nucleotides, the CDR3 is TGTGCCAGTAGTCCCTCGTCTTCCTACGAGCAGTACTTC.

The chain couples TRBV5-1 to TRBJ2-1; 10 positions match TRBD2. V was pared by 2 bases and J by 4 bases, with 9 bases of the junction left unmatched. The germline V gene has CDR1 SGHRS and CDR2 YFSETQ. CDR3 length equals 17 residues. CDR3 bases: TGCGCCAGCAGCTTCGAGCGGGGGGGCGGGAATTACAATGAGCAGTTCTTC. This codes for CASSFERGGGNYNEQFF.

For this clone: An end of the junction does not agree with germline; a read error may underlie this. The chain has TRBV6-4 and TRBJ1-1; a possible D gene is TRBD1 (5 bases). This CDR3 comprises 15 residues. Germline CDR1 MRHNA, CDR2 SNTAGT. CDR3 DNA sequence: TGTGCCAGCAGTCTCGAAGCAGGGAGGGGTTTTAGTTACTACTTT. It translates to CASSLEAGRGFSYYF.

J is TRBJ1-5 and V is TRBV18; D ambiguous. The germline V gene has CDR1 KGHSH and CDR2 LQKENI. The CDR3 extends over 14 amino acids. Trimming pared 3 bases from V and 7 bases from J, leaving 13 bases between. The CDR3 is CASSPGPNGQPQHF. The CDR3 DNA sequence: TGTGCCAGCTCACCGGGCCCAAACGGACAGCCCCAGCATTTT.

V gene TRBV6-1 combines with J gene TRBJ2-3; 10 nucleotides align to TRBD2. The V segment lost 0 bases and the J segment 6 bases; nucleotides outside the gene matches: 3. Germline V CDR1 and CDR2: MNHNS, SASEGT. The CDR3 is made up of 15 amino acids. For the CDR3, the DNA is TGTGCCAGCAGTGAAGCGGGTAGCGGGGGGGATACGCAGTATTTT. This translates into CASSEAGSGGDTQYF.

In DNA, the CDR3 is TGTGCCAGCAGCCCGCAGACAGGGGGCGCCTGGGGCTACACCTTC. Protein sequence: CASSPQTGGAWGYTF. The chain links TRBV7-8 to TRBJ1-2; 10 bases fit TRBD1. Germline CDR1 reads SGHVS; CDR2 reads FQNEAQ. The CDR3 length is 15 residues. The trim removed 5 bases at V and 8 bases at J, leaving 11 bases unmatched.

V and J are TRBV7-9 and TRBJ2-2; tentatively, D is TRBD2 (7 bases). V was trimmed by 1 base and J by 3 bases, leaving 12 bases between them. The germline CDR1 and CDR2 sequences are SEHNR and FQNEAQ (reference sequence). The CDR3 has 16 residues. The CDR3 region has the DNA TGTGCCAGCAGCTTAGAGCCGGGGGGCCACACCGGGGAGCTGTTTTTT. It translates to CASSLEPGGHTGELFF.

The chain links TRBV18 to TRBJ1-2; 7 positions match TRBD1. This CDR3 region has 15 residues. The J segment lost 8 bases and the V segment lost 3 bases, leaving 12 bases of the junction unmatched. Germline V gives CDR1 KGHSH, CDR2 LQKENI. The DNA of the CDR3 is TGTGCCAGCTCACCCGGGACAGAGGGCGTGCGCGGCTACACCTTC. Its protein is CASSPGTEGVRGYTF.

J is TRBJ2-7 and V is TRBV5-6; 11 bases are shared with TRBD1. CDR1 and CDR2 (germline): SGHDT, YYEEEE. The CDR3 extends over 19 amino acids. The V gene end was trimmed by 1 base and the J gene end by 3 bases; junction bases not matched to a gene: 15. CDR3 loop: CASSLRGQGDLLLDYEQYF. The CDR3, as DNA: TGTGCCAGCAGCTTGCGGGGACAGGGGGACTTGCTACTAGACTACGAGCAGTACTTC.

This clone was seen a single time. The gene calls are TRBV10-3 and TRBJ1-1, with 8 nucleotides matching TRBD1. V lost 8 bases, J lost 4 bases, and 9 bases stayed unmatched. Germline V gene data show CDR1 as ENHRY and CDR2 as SYGVKD. This CDR3 has 14 residues. CDR3 coding DNA: TGTGCCATCCTTGGACAGGGCGGGGGCACTGAAGCTTTCTTT. Translated, it gives CAILGQGGGTEAFF.

The V gene is TRBV28, the J gene TRBJ1-1; D not certain. Per germline, CDR1 MDHEN and CDR2 SYDVKM. The germline V and J ends were trimmed by 3 bases and 1 base, with 9 bases remaining between them. This CDR3 has 14 amino acids. The CDR3 loop reads CASSFLQPNTEAFF. The CDR3 DNA follows: TGTGCCAGCAGTTTCTTACAGCCGAACACTGAAGCTTTCTTT.

The V call is TRBV5-5, the J call TRBJ2-1, with 9 positions matching TRBD1. This CDR3 is built from 20 residues. The trim removed 2 bases at V and 4 bases at J, leaving 19 bases unmatched. From germline, CDR1 is SGHKS and CDR2 YYEKEE (reference sequence). CDR3 amino acids: CASSFSPGQGPVSRYNEQFF. CDR3 coding DNA: TGTGCCAGCAGCTTTAGTCCGGGACAGGGACCTGTCAGCCGTTACAATGAGCAGTTCTTC.

The chain joins TRBV27 to TRBJ1-5, with 10 nucleotides matching TRBD1. Germline trimming cut 5 bases from V and 2 bases from J; bases unmatched to any gene: 12. CDR1 and CDR2 from the germline V gene are MNHEY and SMNVEV (reference sequence). CDR3 length: 18 residues. CDR3 DNA: TGTGCCAGCAGTCAGACGCCGGGACAGGGGTCCGGCAATCAGCCCCAGCATTTT. This encodes CASSQTPGQGSGNQPQHF.

The rearrangement uses TRBV6-5 and TRBJ2-7; weak D call: TRBD2 (5 bases). Per germline, CDR1 MNHEY and CDR2 SVGAGI. V lost 2 bases to trimming and J lost 2 bases, with 13 bases between them. The CDR3 loop spans 15 amino acids. The CDR3 region is CASSYIGVLTYEQYF. The CDR3 DNA reads TGTGCCAGCAGTTACATCGGGGTCCTAACCTACGAGCAGTACTTC.

The rearrangement joins TRBV19 to TRBJ2-6; TRBD1 is a possible D gene (6 bases). From germline, CDR1 is LNHDA and CDR2 SQIVND (reference sequence). The CDR3 is 13 residues long. V was trimmed by 8 bases and J by 4 bases, leaving 9 bases between them. The CDR3 nucleotides are TGTGCCAGTGGACAGACAGGGGCCAACGTCCTGACTTTC. Its translation is CASGQTGANVLTF. Looking up the rest from reference TRBV19 and TRBJ2-6 gives the full variable domain: DGGITQSPKYLFRKEGQNVTLSCEQNLNHDAMYWYRQDPGQGLRLIYYSQIVNDFQKGDIAEGYSVSREKKESFPLTVTSAQKNPTAFYLCASGQTGANVLTFGAGSRLTVL.

In DNA form, the CDR3 reads TGCGCCAGCAGCTTGGGGACAGGGATGGGGACTGAAGCTTTCTTT. It is translated as CASSLGTGMGTEAFF. V is TRBV5-1 and J is TRBJ1-1, with 8 bases matching TRBD1. The CDR3 sequence is 15 residues long. Germline CDR1 SGHRS, CDR2 YFSETQ. With V trimmed by 0 bases and J by 5 bases, 6 bases remained unmatched.

The chain employs TRBV11-3 and TRBJ2-7, with 7 nucleotides matching TRBD1. V lost 5 bases, J lost 7 bases, and 8 bases stayed unmatched. The CDR3 loop spans 13 amino acids. CDR1 is SGHNT, CDR2 YENEEA, per germline. The CDR3 region has the DNA TGTGCCAGCAGCCTACGACAGGGTATGGAGCAGTACTTC. Protein sequence: CASSLRQGMEQYF.